These 11 T cell receptor beta chains were sequenced from one sample in a study of T-cell memory formation after mild COVID-19. Each CDR3 protein gets one entry after TCRdb re-called the 5' RACE reads with MiXCR. The sample has a few hundred thousand distinct CDR3 sequences; roughly 19% are singletons. Sequences were obtained from PBMCs or a T cell subset sorted from them (not recorded which). All receptors come from a man younger than 35 who had mild COVID-19 (a few samples of this study predate the infection). Cell type and time point are not known.

This rearrangement joins TRBV5-4 to TRBJ2-1; 10 nucleotides line up with TRBD1. CDR3 size: 15 residues. In germline, CDR1 is SGHNT, CDR2 YYREEE (reference sequence). With 3 bases clipped from V and 5 bases from J, the junction kept 5 bases outside the gene matches. The CDR3 sequence: CASSSYGTGDNEQFF. The CDR3 DNA follows: TGTGCCAGCAGCTCTTACGGGACAGGGGACAATGAGCAGTTCTTC.

The J gene is TRBJ2-1, the V gene TRBV10-2, with 12 bases identical to TRBD2. The V and J ends lost 7 bases and 4 bases, in that order; junction bases with no gene match: 11. Germline loops: CDR1 WSHSY, CDR2 SAAADI. This CDR3 has 17 amino acids. The CDR3 DNA reads as TGCGCCAGCACTCACACTGGACTAGCGGGGTTATACAATGAGCAGTTCTTC. It translates to CASTHTGLAGLYNEQFF.

The J gene is TRBJ2-2, the V gene TRBV6-5; D is unclear. The CDR3 length is 15 residues. Trimming removed 3 bases from V and 0 bases from J, with 8 bases in between. Germline lookup yields CDR1 MNHEY and CDR2 SVGAGI. CDR3 protein: CASSYFQTNTGELFF. The CDR3 nucleotides read TGTGCCAGCAGTTATTTCCAGACGAACACCGGGGAGCTGTTTTTT.

On this clonotype: One end of the junction fails to match germline, which may point to a read error. The genes are TRBV12-3 or TRBV12-4 and TRBJ1-3, with D unresolved. The length of the CDR3 is 14 residues. The DNA for the CDR3 is TGCGCCAGCAGCTTGGGATTATCTGGAAACACCATATATTTT. It encodes CASSLGLSGNTIYF.

The chain couples TRBV4-3 to TRBJ2-2; D is ambiguous. The CDR3 extends over 17 amino acids. In germline, CDR1 is LGHNA, CDR2 YSLEER. Trimming took 2 bases from V and 6 from J, leaving 19 bases between them. Here the CDR3 DNA reads TGCGCCAGCAGCCAATCCGCCTCTCCGAGGTCCCCCGGGGAGCTGTTTTTT. As protein: CASSQSASPRSPGELFF.

This chain connects TRBV6-5 to TRBJ2-7, with D uncertain. CDR1 and CDR2 from the germline V gene are MNHEY and SVGAGI. Trimming shortened V by 3 bases and J by 3 bases, and 15 bases separated the two germline ends. This CDR3 is built from 15 residues. The CDR3 DNA reads TGTGCCAGCAGTTATACCCCAAGGGCCGACTACGAGCAGTACTTC. Its translation is CASSYTPRADYEQYF.

The chain is built from TRBV12-3 or TRBV12-4 and TRBJ1-5; D remains ambiguous. V lost 4 bases to trimming and J lost 6 bases, with 16 bases between them. The CDR3 contains 15 residues. The CDR3 DNA is TGTGCCAGCAGTTCGTCCCCCGAAACTGCTCAGCCCCAGCATTTT. Residues: CASSSSPETAQPQHF.

The chain combines TRBV24-1 with TRBJ1-1, with no clear D. The CDR3 has 15 residues. V was clipped by 1 base and J by 0 bases, with 8 bases between them. Germline CDR1 is KGHDR and CDR2 is SFDVKD. The CDR3 loop is CATSDFGVMNTEAFF. CDR3 bases: TGTGCCACCAGTGATTTCGGGGTCATGAACACTGAAGCTTTCTTT.

This clonotype has just a few counts. The chain carries TRBV4-1 and TRBJ2-3, with TRBD2 matching over 15 bases. CDR1 is MGHRA and CDR2 is YSYEKL in the germline V gene. V lost 1 base and J lost 5; bases outside the gene matches: 1. This CDR3 spans 16 amino acids. CDR3 nucleotide sequence: TGCGCCAGCAGCCAAGGGGGACTAGCGGGGGGAGATACGCAGTATTTT. Its translation is CASSQGGLAGGDTQYF.

This clonotype was recorded a few times. V gene TRBV7-9 combines with J gene TRBJ2-1; D ambiguous. Trimming removed 1 base at V and 6 bases at J, with 19 bases between. This CDR3 has 17 amino acids. Looked up from germline, CDR1 is SEHNR and CDR2 is FQNEAQ (reference sequence). The CDR3 sequence: CASSLGVSASNANEQFF. Here the CDR3 DNA reads TGTGCCAGCAGCTTAGGGGTTTCCGCCTCGAATGCCAATGAGCAGTTCTTC.

This clonotype has only a few counts. Here the CDR3 reads CASSYSMARDAQFF. CDR3 nucleotides: TGTGCCAGCAGTTACTCGATGGCCAGGGATGCGCAGTTCTTC. The rearrangement joins TRBV6-2 or TRBV6-3 to TRBJ2-1, with a possible D match to TRBD1 (5 bases). V lost 0 bases, J lost 12 bases, and 15 bases lay in between. The CDR3 runs to 14 residues. From germline, CDR1 is MNHEY and CDR2 SVGEGT.